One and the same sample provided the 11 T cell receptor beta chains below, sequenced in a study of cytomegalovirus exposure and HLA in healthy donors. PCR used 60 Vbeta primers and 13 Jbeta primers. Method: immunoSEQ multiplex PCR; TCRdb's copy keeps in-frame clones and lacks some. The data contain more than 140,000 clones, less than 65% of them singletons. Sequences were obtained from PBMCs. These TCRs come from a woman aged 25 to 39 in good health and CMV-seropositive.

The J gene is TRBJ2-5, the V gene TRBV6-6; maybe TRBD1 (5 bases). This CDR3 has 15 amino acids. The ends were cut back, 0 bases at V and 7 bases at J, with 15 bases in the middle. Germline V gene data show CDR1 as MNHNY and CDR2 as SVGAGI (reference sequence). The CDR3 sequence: CASSYSPQGLGTQYF. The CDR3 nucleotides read TGTGCCAGCAGTTACTCCCCCCAGGGTCTAGGGACCCAGTACTTC.

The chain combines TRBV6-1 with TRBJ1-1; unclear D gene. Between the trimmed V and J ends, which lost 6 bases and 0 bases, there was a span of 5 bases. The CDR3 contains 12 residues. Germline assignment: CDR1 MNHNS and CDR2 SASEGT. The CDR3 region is CASRRVNTEAFF. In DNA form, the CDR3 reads TGTGCCAGCAGGCGCGTGAACACTGAAGCTTTCTTT.

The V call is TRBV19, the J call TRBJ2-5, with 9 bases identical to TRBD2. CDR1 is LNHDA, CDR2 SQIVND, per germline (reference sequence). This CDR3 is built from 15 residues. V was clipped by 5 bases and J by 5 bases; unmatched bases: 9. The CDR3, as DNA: TGTGCCAGTAGTGTGGCGGGAGGGCGCGGGGAGACCCAGTACTTC. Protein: CASSVAGGRGETQYF. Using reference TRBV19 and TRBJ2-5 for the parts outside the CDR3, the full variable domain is DGGITQSPKYLFRKEGQNVTLSCEQNLNHDAMYWYRQDPGQGLRLIYYSQIVNDFQKGDIAEGYSVSREKKESFPLTVTSAQKNPTAFYLCASSVAGGRGETQYFGPGTRLLVL.

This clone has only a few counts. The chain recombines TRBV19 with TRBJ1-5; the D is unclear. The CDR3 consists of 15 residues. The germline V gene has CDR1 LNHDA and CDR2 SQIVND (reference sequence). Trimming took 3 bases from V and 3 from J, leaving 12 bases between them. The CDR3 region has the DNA TGTGCCAGTAGTATTGCGACTCGGTCCAATCAGCCCCAGCATTTT. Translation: CASSIATRSNQPQHF.

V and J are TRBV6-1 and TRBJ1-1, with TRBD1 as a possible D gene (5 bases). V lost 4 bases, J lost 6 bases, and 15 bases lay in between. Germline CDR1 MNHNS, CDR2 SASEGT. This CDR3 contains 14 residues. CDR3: CASSVAVSGAEAFF. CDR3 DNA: TGTGCCAGCAGTGTCGCGGTATCGGGGGCTGAAGCTTTCTTT.

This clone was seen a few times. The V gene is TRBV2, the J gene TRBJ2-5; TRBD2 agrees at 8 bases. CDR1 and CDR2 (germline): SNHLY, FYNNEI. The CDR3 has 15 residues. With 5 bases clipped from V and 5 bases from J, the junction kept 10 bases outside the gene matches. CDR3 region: CASSPRTSTGETQYF. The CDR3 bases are TGTGCCAGCAGTCCCCGGACTAGCACCGGGGAGACCCAGTACTTC.

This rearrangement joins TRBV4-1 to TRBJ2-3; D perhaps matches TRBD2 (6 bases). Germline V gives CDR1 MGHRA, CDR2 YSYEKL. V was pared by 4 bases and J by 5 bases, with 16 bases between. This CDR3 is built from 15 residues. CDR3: CASSRPGDRVDTQYF. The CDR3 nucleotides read TGCGCCAGCAGCCGACCGGGGGACCGGGTAGATACGCAGTATTTT.

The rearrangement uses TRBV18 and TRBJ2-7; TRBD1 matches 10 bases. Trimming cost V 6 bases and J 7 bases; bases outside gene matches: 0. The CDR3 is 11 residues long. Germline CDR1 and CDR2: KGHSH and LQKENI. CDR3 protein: CASSGQGEQYF. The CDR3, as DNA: TGTGCCAGCTCGGGACAGGGGGAGCAGTACTTC.

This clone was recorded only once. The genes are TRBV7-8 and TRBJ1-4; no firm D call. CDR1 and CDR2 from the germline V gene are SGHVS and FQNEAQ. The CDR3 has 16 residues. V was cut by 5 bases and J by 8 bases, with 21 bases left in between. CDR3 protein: CASSPKRTSRGEKLFF. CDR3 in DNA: TGTGCCAGCAGCCCGAAACGGACTTCCCGTGGAGAAAAACTGTTTTTT.

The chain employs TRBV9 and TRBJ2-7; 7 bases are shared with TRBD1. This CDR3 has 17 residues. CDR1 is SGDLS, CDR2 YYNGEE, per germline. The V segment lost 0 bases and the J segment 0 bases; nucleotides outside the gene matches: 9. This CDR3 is CASSVASDRDLSYEQYF. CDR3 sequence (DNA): TGTGCCAGCAGCGTAGCGTCTGACAGGGACCTCTCCTACGAGCAGTACTTC.

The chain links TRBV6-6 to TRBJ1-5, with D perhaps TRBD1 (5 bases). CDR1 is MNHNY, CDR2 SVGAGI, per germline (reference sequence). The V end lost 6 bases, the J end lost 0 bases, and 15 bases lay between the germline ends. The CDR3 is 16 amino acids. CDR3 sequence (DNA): TGTGCCAGCAGCGGGGTGGGGGGGTCTAGCAATCAGCCCCAGCATTTT. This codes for CASSGVGGSSNQPQHF.